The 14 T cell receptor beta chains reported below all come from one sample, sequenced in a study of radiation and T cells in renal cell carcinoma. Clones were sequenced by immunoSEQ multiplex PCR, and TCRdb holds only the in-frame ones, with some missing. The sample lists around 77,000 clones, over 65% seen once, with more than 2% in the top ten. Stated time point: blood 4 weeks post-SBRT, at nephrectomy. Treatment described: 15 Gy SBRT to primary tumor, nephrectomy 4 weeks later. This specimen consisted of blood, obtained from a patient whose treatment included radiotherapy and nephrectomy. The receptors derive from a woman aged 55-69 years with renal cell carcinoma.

The CDR3 region has the DNA TGTGCCAGTAGTATTTTCGGGGACAAGAACTATGGCTACACCTTC. It translates to CASSIFGDKNYGYTF. V is TRBV19 and J is TRBJ1-2, with D perhaps matching TRBD1 (6 bases). Germline loops: CDR1 LNHDA, CDR2 SQIVND (reference sequence). Between the trimmed V and J ends, which lost 3 bases and 2 bases, there was a span of 13 bases. This CDR3 contains 15 residues.

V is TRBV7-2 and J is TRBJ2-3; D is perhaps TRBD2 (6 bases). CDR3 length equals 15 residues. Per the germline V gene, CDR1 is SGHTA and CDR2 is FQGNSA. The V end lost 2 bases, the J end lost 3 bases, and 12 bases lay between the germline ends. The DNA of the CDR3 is TGTGCCAGCAGCTTAAGTCCGGAGGGAACAGATACGCAGTATTTT. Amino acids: CASSLSPEGTDTQYF.

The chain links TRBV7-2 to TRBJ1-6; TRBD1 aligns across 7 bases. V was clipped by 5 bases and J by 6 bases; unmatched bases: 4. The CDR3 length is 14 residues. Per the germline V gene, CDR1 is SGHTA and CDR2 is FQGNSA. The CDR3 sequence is CASSRQGPNSPLHF. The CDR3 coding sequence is TGTGCCAGCAGCCGACAGGGTCCTAATTCACCCCTCCACTTT.

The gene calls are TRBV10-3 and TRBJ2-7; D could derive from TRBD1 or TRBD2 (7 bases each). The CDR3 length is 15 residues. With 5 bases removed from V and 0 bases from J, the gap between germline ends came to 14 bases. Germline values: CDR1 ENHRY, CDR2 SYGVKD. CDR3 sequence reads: CAISFIRGGSYEQYF. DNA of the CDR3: TGTGCCATCAGTTTCATCAGGGGGGGCTCCTACGAGCAGTACTTC.

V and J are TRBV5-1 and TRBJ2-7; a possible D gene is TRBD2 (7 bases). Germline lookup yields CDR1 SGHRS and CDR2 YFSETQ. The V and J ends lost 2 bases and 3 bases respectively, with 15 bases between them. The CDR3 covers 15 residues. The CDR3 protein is CASSFAGADYYEQYF. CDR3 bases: TGCGCCAGCAGCTTTGCGGGGGCCGACTACTACGAGCAGTACTTC. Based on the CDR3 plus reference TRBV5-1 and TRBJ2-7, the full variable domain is KAGVTQTPRYLIKTRGQQVTLSCSPISGHRSVSWYQQTPGQGLQFLFEYFSETQRNKGNFPGRFSGRQFSNSRSEMNVSTLELGDSALYLCASSFAGADYYEQYFGPGTRLTVT.

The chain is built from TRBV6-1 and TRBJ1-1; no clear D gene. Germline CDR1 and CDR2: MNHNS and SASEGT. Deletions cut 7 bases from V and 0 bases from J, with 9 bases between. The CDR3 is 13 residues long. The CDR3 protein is CASTGVLNTEAFF. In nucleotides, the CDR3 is TGTGCCAGCACAGGAGTTCTGAACACTGAAGCTTTCTTT.

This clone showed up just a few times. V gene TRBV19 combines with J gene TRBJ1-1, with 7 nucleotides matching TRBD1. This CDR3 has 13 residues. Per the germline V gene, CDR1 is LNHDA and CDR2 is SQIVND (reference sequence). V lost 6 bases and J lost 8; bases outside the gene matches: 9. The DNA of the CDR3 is TGTGCCAGTAGCACCCGAAGACAGGGAGAAGCTTTCTTT. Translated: CASSTRRQGEAFF.

The CDR3, as DNA: TGTGCCAGCAGTTTAATAATTAGGGGGGGCTTGAACTATGGCTACACCTTC. It translates to CASSLIIRGGLNYGYTF. The chain is built from TRBV28 and TRBJ1-2, with D possibly TRBD1 on 6 matching bases. The length of the CDR3 is 17 residues. Trimming took off 2 bases at V and 2 bases at J, with 18 bases between the two ends. CDR1 is MDHEN and CDR2 is SYDVKM in the germline V gene.

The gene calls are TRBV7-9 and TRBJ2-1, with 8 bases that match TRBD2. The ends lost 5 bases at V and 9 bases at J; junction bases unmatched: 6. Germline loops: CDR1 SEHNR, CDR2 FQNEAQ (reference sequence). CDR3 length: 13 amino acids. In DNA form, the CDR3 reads TGTGCCAGCAGCCCGACTAGCGAAGGTGAGCAGTTCTTC. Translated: CASSPTSEGEQFF.

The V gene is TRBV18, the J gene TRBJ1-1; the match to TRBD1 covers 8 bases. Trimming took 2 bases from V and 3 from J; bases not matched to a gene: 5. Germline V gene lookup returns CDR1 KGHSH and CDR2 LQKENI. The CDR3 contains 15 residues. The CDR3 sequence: CASSPEAGGYTEAFF. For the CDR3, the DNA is TGTGCCAGCTCACCAGAGGCAGGGGGCTACACTGAAGCTTTCTTT.

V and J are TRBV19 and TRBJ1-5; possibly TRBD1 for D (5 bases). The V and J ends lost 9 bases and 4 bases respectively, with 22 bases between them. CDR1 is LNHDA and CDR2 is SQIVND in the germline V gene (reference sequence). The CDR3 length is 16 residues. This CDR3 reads CASARTLGAGNQPQHF. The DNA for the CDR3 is TGTGCCAGCGCACGCACATTAGGGGCAGGGAATCAGCCCCAGCATTTT.

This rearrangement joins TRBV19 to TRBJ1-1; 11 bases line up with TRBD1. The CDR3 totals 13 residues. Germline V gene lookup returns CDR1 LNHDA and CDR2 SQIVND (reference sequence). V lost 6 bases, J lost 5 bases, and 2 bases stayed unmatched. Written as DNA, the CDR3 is TGTGCCAGTAGCGGACAGGGGGCGACTGAAGCTTTCTTT. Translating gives CASSGQGATEAFF.

CDR3 sequence: CASSLALEAGVAEQYF. As DNA, the CDR3 is TGTGCCAGCAGCTTAGCGTTGGAAGCAGGGGTAGCCGAGCAGTACTTC. This sequence joins TRBV7-9 and TRBJ2-7; TRBD1 might be the D (6 bases). The V end was cut by 0 bases, the J end by 6 bases, with 18 bases between. Germline CDR1 and CDR2: SEHNR and FQNEAQ (reference sequence). The CDR3 runs to 16 residues. The whole variable domain, remainder taken from reference TRBV7-9 and TRBJ2-7, is DTGVSQNPRHKITKRGQNVTFRCDPISEHNRLYWYRQTLGQGPEFLTYFQNEAQLEKSRLLSDRFSAERPKGSFSTLEIQRTEQGDSAMYLCASSLALEAGVAEQYFGPGTRLTVT.

The CDR3 spells CASSGTGSNTGELFF. The CDR3 DNA reads as TGTGCCAGCAGTGGGACAGGCTCGAACACCGGGGAGCTGTTTTTT. The chain couples TRBV2 to TRBJ2-2; TRBD1 matches 7 bases. Germline V lookup: CDR1 SNHLY, CDR2 FYNNEI. V was pared by 4 bases and J by 0 bases, with 2 bases of the junction left unmatched. The CDR3 length is 15 residues. The variable domain in full, completed from reference TRBV2 and TRBJ2-2, reads EPEVTQTPSHQVTQMGQEVILRCVPISNHLYFYWYRQILGQKVEFLVSFYNNEISEKSEIFDDQFSVERPDGSNFTLKIRSTKLEDSAMYFCASSGTGSNTGELFFGEGSRLTVL.